This T cell receptor beta chain was observed in a study of shared clonotypes between healthy human individuals. A note on this clone: Its antigen is still unknown.

The assay was run at deep level. Sequencing was performed with immunoSEQ multiplex PCR; in TCRdb, only in-frame clones are kept and a portion is missing. The sample holds about 580,000 clones; roughly 98% are singletons and the top ten take roughly 0.29%. CDR1 and CDR2 from the germline V gene are GTSNPN and SVGIG (reference sequence). Trimming cost V 6 bases and J 4 bases; bases outside gene matches: 11. The CDR3 contains 16 residues. The study, taken as a whole, reports: The represented genetic and exposure-history diversity was limited by the small number of donors. Shared clonotypes across all four donors exceeded non-shared ones in generation probability.

CD8 cells regarded as naive lacked CD45RO, were positively chosen for CCR7, and omitted terminally differentiated effector memory CD45RA+ cells. The sequenced sample was naive CD8+ T cells sorted from blood. The rearrangement links TRBV30 to TRBJ2-3; 12 nucleotides line up with TRBD2. This clonotype was sampled from a man aged 30-40 years in good health. The CDR3 reads CACRGLTSGSADTQYF. CDR3 coding DNA: TGTGCCTGCAGAGGGCTGACTAGCGGGAGTGCAGATACGCAGTATTTT. Full variable domain (outside the CDR3, taken from reference TRBV30 and TRBJ2-3): SQTIHQWPATLVQPVGSPLSLECTVEGTSNPNLYWYRQAAGRGLQLLFYSVGIGQISSEVPQNLSASRPQDRQFILSSKKLLLSDSGFYLCACRGLTSGSADTQYFGPGTRLTVL.